Shown below are 21 T cell receptor beta chains from a single sample sequenced in a study of blood T cell repertoires in COVID-19. Sequencing was performed with immunoSEQ multiplex PCR; in TCRdb, only in-frame clones are kept and a portion is missing. The sample carries 150,000 or so clones, 60% to 85% recorded once. Sequencing was carried out using peripheral blood. These receptors all stem from a man older than 75 with acute or convalescent COVID-19.

The chain joins TRBV18 to TRBJ1-2; TRBD1 matches 7 bases. The germline V gene has CDR1 KGHSH and CDR2 LQKENI. The CDR3 covers 14 residues. V lost 6 bases and J lost 6; bases outside the gene matches: 10. CDR3 sequence reads: CASSPTETGNGYTF. The CDR3 DNA reads as TGTGCCAGCTCCCCAACCGAGACAGGGAATGGCTACACCTTC. The full variable domain, completed using reference TRBV18 and TRBJ1-2, is NAGVMQNPRHLVRRRGQEARLRCSPMKGHSHVYWYRQLPEEGLKFMVYLQKENIIDESGMPKERFSAEFPKEGPSILRIQQVVRGDSAAYFCASSPTETGNGYTFGSGTRLTVV.

The V gene is TRBV6-1, the J gene TRBJ1-3; no firm D call. Looked up from germline, CDR1 is MNHNS and CDR2 is SASEGT. The CDR3 consists of 12 residues. The V and J ends lost 5 bases and 8 bases respectively, with 10 bases between them. For the CDR3, the DNA is TGTGCCAGCAGTTTGGAGGGTTACACCATATATTTT. Encoded protein: CASSLEGYTIYF.

The rearrangement links TRBV19 to TRBJ2-6; possibly TRBD2 for D (6 bases). Germline CDR1 LNHDA, CDR2 SQIVND (reference sequence). The CDR3 spans 16 residues. V shed 11 bases and J shed 0 bases, with 17 bases lying between them. The CDR3 protein is CASGRGQPSGANVLTF. Written as DNA, the CDR3 is TGTGCCTCGGGGCGGGGCCAACCCTCTGGGGCCAACGTCCTGACTTTC.

The chain uses TRBV28 and TRBJ1-5; D is possibly TRBD1 (5 bases). V was cut by 4 bases and J by 2 bases, with 12 bases left in between. CDR3 size: 15 residues. CDR1 and CDR2 (germline): MDHEN, SYDVKM. Written as DNA, the CDR3 is TGTGCCAGCAGTTCAGTGGCGGGGGGCAATCAGCCCCAGCATTTT. Encoded protein: CASSSVAGGNQPQHF.

This chain links TRBV18 with TRBJ2-7; TRBD1 matches 7 bases. Germline CDR1 and CDR2: KGHSH and LQKENI. V was clipped by 5 bases and J by 3 bases; unmatched bases: 4. The CDR3 runs to 13 residues. This chain's CDR3 is CASSSYRGYEQYV. Written as DNA, the CDR3 is TGTGCCAGCTCATCGTACAGGGGCTACGAGCAGTACGTC.

Points on this clone: Other nucleotide sequences from this sample produce the same CDR3. The rearrangement uses TRBV5-1 and TRBJ2-2; 9 positions match TRBD1. This CDR3 region has 14 residues. V was pared by 4 bases and J by 5 bases, with 3 bases of the junction left unmatched. Germline assignment: CDR1 SGHRS and CDR2 YFSETQ. The chain's CDR3 is CASSTGQGTGELFF. CDR3 coding DNA: TGCGCCAGCAGCACGGGACAGGGTACCGGGGAGCTGTTTTTT.

This chain joins TRBV6-5 and TRBJ2-3, with a possible D match to TRBD1 (6 bases). CDR3 length equals 15 residues. V dropped 5 bases and J dropped 2 bases, with 14 bases sitting between them. Germline V lookup: CDR1 MNHEY, CDR2 SVGAGI. The CDR3 DNA is TGTGCCAGCAGTAGGCGAGGGGGTTTCACAGATACGCAGTATTTT. Encoded protein: CASSRRGGFTDTQYF.

V gene TRBV19 combines with J gene TRBJ2-7, with 10 bases that match TRBD1. Germline assignment: CDR1 LNHDA and CDR2 SQIVND (reference sequence). Unmatched junction bases numbered 7, after V lost 5 bases and J lost 3 bases. CDR3 length: 15 residues. CDR3 sequence: CASSYLRDRGYEQYF. The CDR3 coding sequence is TGTGCCAGTAGTTATCTCCGGGACAGGGGCTACGAGCAGTACTTC.

The chain combines TRBV5-1 with TRBJ2-1; 7 nucleotides match TRBD1. Germline V CDR1 and CDR2: SGHRS, YFSETQ. The CDR3 extends over 13 amino acids. After removal of 2 bases from V and 5 bases from J, the junction contained 1 base not matched to a gene. The CDR3 coding sequence is TGCGCCAGCAGCTTCGGACAGGACAATGAGCAGTTCTTC. Translation: CASSFGQDNEQFF.

The chain employs TRBV7-2 and TRBJ2-3, with a weak D call TRBD2 (6 bases). Germline-derived CDR1 and CDR2 are SGHTA and FQGNSA. V was shortened by 5 bases and J by 4 bases, with 13 bases between the two germline ends. The CDR3 extends over 14 amino acids. CDR3 nucleotide sequence: TGTGCCAGCAGCCCCGGACCGGGGGCAGATACGCAGTATTTT. Its translation: CASSPGPGADTQYF. The full variable domain, in which reference TRBV7-2 and TRBJ2-3 provide the parts outside the CDR3, is GAGVSQSPSNKVTEKGKDVELRCDPISGHTALYWYRQSLGQGLEFLIYFQGNSAPDKSGLPSDRFSAERTGGSVSTLTIQRTQQEDSAVYLCASSPGPGADTQYFGPGTRLTVL.

The V gene is TRBV27, the J gene TRBJ2-5; 7 nucleotides align to TRBD2. The germline V gene encodes CDR1 MNHEY and CDR2 SMNVEV (reference sequence). V shed 2 bases and J 5 bases; nucleotides not matched to a gene: 5. This CDR3 has 14 amino acids. The CDR3 spells CASSLRVAGETQYF. DNA of the CDR3: TGTGCCAGCAGTTTAAGGGTAGCGGGCGAGACCCAGTACTTC.

As DNA, the CDR3 is TGTGCCTCCAGATCTTACCGCGGGGTCTATGGCTACACCTTC. It codes for CASRSYRGVYGYTF. The chain combines TRBV30 with TRBJ1-2; D uncertain. Germline V gene data show CDR1 as GTSNPN and CDR2 as SVGIG (reference sequence). V lost 7 bases, J lost 4 bases, and 19 bases lay in between. The CDR3 is 14 residues long.

The chain combines TRBV7-4 with TRBJ2-2; 13 nucleotides line up with TRBD2. V lost 5 bases and J lost 4; bases outside the gene matches: 10. Looked up from germline, CDR1 is SGHVT and CDR2 is SQSDAQ. This CDR3 spans 18 amino acids. DNA for the CDR3: TGTGCCAGCAGCCTGTCACTAGCGGGGGGGTCTATCACCGGGGAGCTGTTTTTT. This codes for CASSLSLAGGSITGELFF.

This clone was detected a few times. The chain links TRBV5-6 to TRBJ2-3; 9 bases align to TRBD1. Per the germline V gene, CDR1 is SGHDT and CDR2 is YYEEEE. The CDR3 sequence is 15 residues long. Trimming removed 0 bases from V and 4 bases from J; junction bases left unmatched: 3. The CDR3 sequence is CASSLGQGEPDTQYF. The CDR3 coding sequence is TGTGCCAGCAGCTTGGGACAGGGGGAGCCAGATACGCAGTATTTT.

The chain joins TRBV11-3 to TRBJ2-5, with D possibly matching TRBD1 (8 bases). The germline V gene has CDR1 SGHNT and CDR2 YENEEA. The V gene lost 5 bases and the J gene lost 5 bases, with 21 bases spanning the gap. The CDR3 has 16 amino acids. The CDR3 spells CASSPTGATGGETQYF. CDR3 sequence (DNA): TGTGCCAGCAGCCCGACAGGGGCGACCGGGGGGGAGACCCAGTACTTC.

The chain employs TRBV6-5 and TRBJ1-2; 12 bases match TRBD1. This CDR3 contains 15 residues. The ends lost 6 bases at V and 3 bases at J; junction bases unmatched: 5. Germline-derived CDR1 and CDR2 are MNHEY and SVGAGI. The CDR3 region has the DNA TGTGCCAGCAGACCGGGGACAGGGGGCGACTATGGCTACACCTTC. This translates into CASRPGTGGDYGYTF.

The chain links TRBV11-2 to TRBJ1-2, with 9 bases aligning to TRBD1. This CDR3 region has 13 residues. Germline V gene sequence: CDR1 SGHAT, CDR2 FQNNGV. V was clipped by 7 bases and J by 13 bases; unmatched bases: 13. CDR3 nucleotides: TGTGCCAGCACTCTGGACAGGGGTCGTGGCGGCACCTTC. Its protein is CASTLDRGRGGTF.

The chain has TRBV5-1 and TRBJ2-5; 8 bases agree with TRBD1. The germline CDR1 and CDR2 sequences are SGHRS and YFSETQ. Trimming removed 4 bases from V and 3 bases from J; junction bases left unmatched: 8. The CDR3 length is 15 residues. Here the CDR3 reads CASSLTGTGEETQYF. Here the CDR3 DNA reads TGCGCCAGCAGCCTTACGGGGACAGGAGAAGAGACCCAGTACTTC.

The chain employs TRBV6-2 or TRBV6-3 and TRBJ2-7; the D gene is possibly TRBD2 (7 bases). The CDR3 covers 17 residues. V lost 4 bases, J lost 1 base, and 20 bases lay in between. Germline CDR1 is MNHEY and CDR2 is SVGEGT. This CDR3 reads CASSFPFGGGPSYEQYF. CDR3 bases: TGTGCCAGCAGTTTCCCCTTCGGCGGGGGCCCATCCTACGAGCAGTACTTC.

The gene calls are TRBV5-8 and TRBJ2-6, with no clear D. The CDR3 extends over 17 amino acids. Trimming shortened V by 6 bases and J by 3 bases, and 19 bases separated the two germline ends. The germline CDR1 and CDR2 sequences are SGHTS and YDEGEE. The CDR3 nucleotides are TGTGCCAGCACCCCGAGTGGCGGTCCCTTTGGGGCCAACGTCCTGACTTTC. Amino acid sequence: CASTPSGGPFGANVLTF.

V gene TRBV2 combines with J gene TRBJ2-2; the match to TRBD1 covers 7 bases. Germline assignment: CDR1 SNHLY and CDR2 FYNNEI. J gave up 7 bases and V 8 bases, and 4 bases lay outside the gene matches. This CDR3 is built from 12 residues. CDR3 DNA sequence: TGTGCCAGCCAGGGGGTTAGCGGGGAGCTGTTTTTT. The encoded protein is CASQGVSGELFF.